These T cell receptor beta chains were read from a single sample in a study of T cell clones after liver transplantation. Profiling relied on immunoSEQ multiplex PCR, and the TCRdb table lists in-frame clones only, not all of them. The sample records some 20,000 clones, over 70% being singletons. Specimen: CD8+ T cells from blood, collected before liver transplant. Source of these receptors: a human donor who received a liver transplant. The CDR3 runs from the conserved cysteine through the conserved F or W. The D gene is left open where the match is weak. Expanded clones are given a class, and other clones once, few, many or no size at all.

CDR3 DNA: TGCAGCGTCCTCACACCGGGACAAAACACCGGGGAGCTGTTTTTT
CDR3 protein: CSVLTPGQNTGELFF
J gene: TRBJ2-2
D gene: .
V gene: TRBV29-1
clone size: .

CDR3 DNA: TGCGCCAGCAGTGAATTAGCGGGAGAGGTAAATGAGCAGTTCTTC
CDR3 protein: CASSELAGEVNEQFF
J gene: TRBJ2-1
D gene: TRBD2
V gene: TRBV10-1
clone size: .

CDR3 DNA: TGCGCCAGCAGCCGGACAGGAAACGCCTACGAGCAGTACTTC
CDR3 protein: CASSRTGNAYEQYF
J gene: TRBJ2-7
D gene: TRBD1
V gene: TRBV4-3
clone size: .

CDR3 DNA: TGTGCCAGCAGCTTAATGCAGGGAGGTGAGCAGTTCTTC
CDR3 protein: CASSLMQGGEQFF
J gene: TRBJ2-1
D gene: .
V gene: TRBV7-3
clone size: .

CDR3 DNA: TGCAGCGTCCCCTGGGGAGAGATGAACACTGAAGCTTTCTTT
CDR3 protein: CSVPWGEMNTEAFF
J gene: TRBJ1-1
D gene: .
V gene: TRBV29-1
clone size: once

CDR3 DNA: TGTGCCAGCAGCTTAGTAGGGGGGGCAGGCAATGAGCAGTTCTTC
CDR3 protein: CASSLVGGAGNEQFF
J gene: TRBJ2-1
D gene: .
V gene: TRBV7-9
clone size: .

CDR3 DNA: TGTGCCAGTAGTATCGTGGGACTCGGAAACACCATATATTTT
CDR3 protein: CASSIVGLGNTIYF
J gene: TRBJ1-3
D gene: .
V gene: TRBV19
clone size: once

CDR3 DNA: TGTGCCACCAGCCCCATTTTGAGAGCAGATACGCAGTATTTT
CDR3 protein: CATSPILRADTQYF
J gene: TRBJ2-3
D gene: .
V gene: TRBV15
clone size: .

CDR3 DNA: TGCGCCAGCAGCTTGGGTCCCGCGGGCTACAATGAGCAGTTCTTC
CDR3 protein: CASSLGPAGYNEQFF
J gene: TRBJ2-1
D gene: .
V gene: TRBV5-1
clone size: .

CDR3 DNA: TGTGCCAGCAGCGCTCATCGGACAGGGTTGTTCGATGAGCAGTTCTTC
CDR3 protein: CASSAHRTGLFDEQFF
J gene: TRBJ2-1
D gene: TRBD1
V gene: TRBV2
clone size: .

CDR3 DNA: TGTGCCAGCAGTTTAGTAGGGGATCAGCCCCAGCATTTT
CDR3 protein: CASSLVGDQPQHF
J gene: TRBJ1-5
D gene: .
V gene: TRBV28
clone size: once

CDR3 DNA: TGCAGCGTTGAAGATTCGACAGGGGGGGGACCTAACTATGGCTACACCTTC
CDR3 protein: CSVEDSTGGGPNYGYTF
J gene: TRBJ1-2
D gene: TRBD1
V gene: TRBV29-1
clone size: .

CDR3 DNA: TGTGCCAGTAGTTTTAGTACTACGAACGAGCAGTACTTC
CDR3 protein: CASSFSTTNEQYF
J gene: TRBJ2-7
D gene: .
V gene: TRBV19
clone size: .

CDR3 DNA: TGTGCCAGTAGTTCAGGACTAGCCAAAAACATTCAGTACTTC
CDR3 protein: CASSSGLAKNIQYF
J gene: TRBJ2-4
D gene: .
V gene: TRBV19
clone size: .

CDR3 DNA: TGTGCCAGTAGCCCGGGGACAGGGACCTACGAGCAGTACTTC
CDR3 protein: CASSPGTGTYEQYF
J gene: TRBJ2-7
D gene: TRBD1
V gene: TRBV19
clone size: .

CDR3 DNA: TGTGCCAGCAGTTTAAGTCGGGACAACTCCTACGAGCAGTACTTC
CDR3 protein: CASSLSRDNSYEQYF
J gene: TRBJ2-7
D gene: .
V gene: TRBV28
clone size: .

CDR3 DNA: TGTGCCAGCAGCTTAAATTTCGGGACAGGGTACGAGACCCAGTACTTC
CDR3 protein: CASSLNFGTGYETQYF
J gene: TRBJ2-5
D gene: TRBD1
V gene: TRBV13
clone size: .

CDR3 DNA: TGTGCCAGCAGCCCCGTTAGACAGGGGCTCTACGAGCAGTACTTC
CDR3 protein: CASSPVRQGLYEQYF
J gene: TRBJ2-7
D gene: TRBD1
V gene: TRBV28
clone size: .

CDR3 DNA: TGTGCCAGCAGCTTATTTAGCGGAGCCTCCTACGAGCAGTACTTC
CDR3 protein: CASSLFSGASYEQYF
J gene: TRBJ2-7
D gene: .
V gene: TRBV7-9
clone size: once

CDR3 DNA: TGTGCCAGCAGTTTAAGGCGGGAGGGCTACGAGCAGTACTTC
CDR3 protein: CASSLRREGYEQYF
J gene: TRBJ2-7
D gene: TRBD2
V gene: TRBV27
clone size: .

CDR3 DNA: TGCGCCAGCAGCTTGGCTAGCGGAGGGGGCGAGCAGTACTTC
CDR3 protein: CASSLASGGGEQYF
J gene: TRBJ2-7
D gene: .
V gene: TRBV5-1
clone size: .

CDR3 DNA: TGTGCCATCAGTGAGTCTCCCCAGGCCCAAGAGACCCAGTACTTC
CDR3 protein: CAISESPQAQETQYF
J gene: TRBJ2-5
D gene: .
V gene: TRBV10-3
clone size: .

CDR3 DNA: TGTGCCAGCAGTGACGGCAGGGGAGGTGAAAAACTGTTTTTT
CDR3 protein: CASSDGRGGEKLFF
J gene: TRBJ1-4
D gene: .
V gene: TRBV6-1
clone size: .

CDR3 DNA: TGTGCCAGCAGTTTACGACCGTCACTGGACAGGGGAGGCAATGAGCAGTTCTTC
CDR3 protein: CASSLRPSLDRGGNEQFF
J gene: TRBJ2-1
D gene: TRBD1
V gene: TRBV13
clone size: once

CDR3 DNA: TGTGCCACCTCGTATTCCCCGTCGGCATCAGGGGAGCAGTTCTTC
CDR3 protein: CATSYSPSASGEQFF
J gene: TRBJ2-1
D gene: .
V gene: TRBV27
clone size: .

CDR3 DNA: TGTGCCAGCAGCTGGGGGAGGGGGGCCAATGAGCAGTTCTTC
CDR3 protein: CASSWGRGANEQFF
J gene: TRBJ2-1
D gene: .
V gene: TRBV5-6
clone size: .

CDR3 DNA: TGCGCCAGCAGCTTGGCGGGCGCGGACTATGGCTACACCTTC
CDR3 protein: CASSLAGADYGYTF
J gene: TRBJ1-2
D gene: .
V gene: TRBV5-1
clone size: .

CDR3 DNA: TGTGCCTGCGGCGGGGGCCTCCAGGGAGGAGAGCAGTACTTC
CDR3 protein: CACGGGLQGGEQYF
J gene: TRBJ2-5
D gene: .
V gene: TRBV27
clone size: .

CDR3 DNA: TGTGCCAGCAGGGGTCCAACTAGCCTTCATGGCTACACCTTC
CDR3 protein: CASRGPTSLHGYTF
J gene: TRBJ1-2
D gene: .
V gene: TRBV2
clone size: .

CDR3 DNA: TGCGCCAGCAGCCGAAGTAGGGCGGGTTATAGGTACGAGCAGTACTTC
CDR3 protein: CASSRSRAGYRYEQYF
J gene: TRBJ2-7
D gene: .
V gene: TRBV4-3
clone size: .

CDR3 DNA: TGTGCCAGCAGCGTAATCAGCGGGAGGGCCGGAGGATTTGAGCAGTTCTTC
CDR3 protein: CASSVISGRAGGFEQFF
J gene: TRBJ2-1
D gene: TRBD2
V gene: TRBV9
clone size: .

CDR3 DNA: TGTGCCAGCAGCTTAGGTGGCAGTTACACAGATACGCAGTATTTT
CDR3 protein: CASSLGGSYTDTQYF
J gene: TRBJ2-3
D gene: .
V gene: TRBV7-2
clone size: .

CDR3 DNA: TGTGCCAGCAGGCAAGGGACAGGGCTTGGGGACACTGAAGCTTTCTTT
CDR3 protein: CASRQGTGLGDTEAFF
J gene: TRBJ1-1
D gene: TRBD1
V gene: TRBV2
clone size: .

CDR3 DNA: TGCGCCAGCAGTCTCTCTCGGGGGTTTAACAATGAGCAGTTCTTC
CDR3 protein: CASSLSRGFNNEQFF
J gene: TRBJ2-1
D gene: .
V gene: TRBV4-3
clone size: .

CDR3 DNA: TGTGCCAGTAGTATTGGAGGGACGGTCTTCCGGTATGGCTACACCTTC
CDR3 protein: CASSIGGTVFRYGYTF
J gene: TRBJ1-2
D gene: .
V gene: TRBV19
clone size: .

CDR3 DNA: TGTGCCTGCGCCCCGGGGACAGGGCTGGGAGAGCAGTACTTC
CDR3 protein: CACAPGTGLGEQYF
J gene: TRBJ2-7
D gene: TRBD1
V gene: TRBV30
clone size: .